The 20 T cell receptor beta chains below were found in one sample sequenced in a study of regulatory T cells in long-lasting Graves disease. Time point: persistent/refractory GD, antithyroid drugs over 5 years with positive TRAb. PBMCs were the source of the RNA used for TCR sequencing. The TCR beta library used iRepertoire HTBI primers with Arm-PCR amplification of CDR3. Each CDR3 protein gets one entry after TCRdb re-called the multiplex PCR reads with MiXCR. The table lists over 650,000 distinct CDR3 sequences, around 30% of them singletons. Specimen: peripheral blood mononuclear cells (PBMCs), collected when the disease was refractory, from a patient treated with antithyroid drugs. These receptors were collected from a female donor with Graves disease.

As to this clonotype: Being one base from a much bigger clone, this may be a read error. V usage is TRBV12-3 or TRBV12-4 and J usage is TRBJ1-1, with no clear D. The CDR3 has 13 residues. V was shortened by 5 bases and J by 3 bases, with 10 bases between the two germline ends. CDR3 in DNA: TGTGCCAGCAGTGCCTCGGTGGACACTGAAGCTTTCTTT. Protein product: CASSASVDTEAFF.

This clonotype has just a few counts. V usage is TRBV20-1 and J usage is TRBJ1-1, with unresolved D. The germline V and J ends were trimmed by 5 bases and 1 base, with 11 bases remaining between them. This CDR3 has 13 amino acids. Germline CDR1 DFQATT, CDR2 SNEGSKA (reference sequence). The CDR3 protein is CSADHHANTEAFF. CDR3 bases: TGCAGTGCTGACCACCACGCGAACACTGAAGCTTTCTTT.

The chain carries TRBV12-3 or TRBV12-4 and TRBJ2-7; no clear D. Trimming shortened V by 6 bases and J by 8 bases, and 5 bases separated the two germline ends. The CDR3 is 9 amino acids. The CDR3, as DNA: TGTGCCAGCAGCACTCAGCAGTACTTC. It is translated as CASSTQQYF.

The V call is TRBV20-1, the J call TRBJ1-1; D remains unclear. Germline V gene sequence: CDR1 DFQATT, CDR2 SNEGSKA (reference sequence). With 3 bases removed from V and 1 base from J, the gap between germline ends came to 3 bases. CDR3 length: 11 residues. The CDR3 region is CSASRNTEAFF. As DNA, the CDR3 is TGCAGTGCTAGTAGGAACACTGAAGCTTTCTTT.

J is TRBJ1-2 and V is TRBV10-3; D remains ambiguous. V was pared by 5 bases and J by 1 base, with 11 bases between. This CDR3 has 14 residues. The germline V gene encodes CDR1 ENHRY and CDR2 SYGVKD. As DNA, the CDR3 is TGTGCCATCAGTCTGGGCCACAATAACTATGGCTACACCTTC. Its translation: CAISLGHNNYGYTF.

This clonotype was detected ten times or more. The rearrangement uses TRBV14 and TRBJ1-1; the match to TRBD1 covers 8 bases. The CDR3 sequence is 14 residues long. The germline CDR1 and CDR2 sequences are SGHDN and FVKESK. V was clipped by 2 bases and J by 5 bases; unmatched bases: 4. As DNA, the CDR3 is TGTGCCAGCAGCCAAACAGGGGGTGGAACTGAAGCTTTCTTT. It codes for CASSQTGGGTEAFF.

The genes are TRBV7-2 and TRBJ1-2; no reliable D call. The V and J ends lost 1 base and 2 bases respectively, with 8 bases between them. The CDR3 contains 14 residues. In germline, CDR1 is SGHTA, CDR2 FQGNSA. The CDR3 reads CASSLEVLNYGYTF. In DNA, the CDR3 is TGTGCCAGCAGCTTAGAGGTCCTGAACTATGGCTACACCTTC. Variable domain in full (rest from reference TRBV7-2 and TRBJ1-2): GAGVSQSPSNKVTEKGKDVELRCDPISGHTALYWYRQSLGQGLEFLIYFQGNSAPDKSGLPSDRFSAERTGGSVSTLTIQRTQQEDSAVYLCASSLEVLNYGYTFGSGTRLTVV.

This chain joins TRBV6-2 or TRBV6-3 and TRBJ1-5; 9 nucleotides align to TRBD1. The CDR3 consists of 14 residues. Germline V gene sequence: CDR1 MNHEY, CDR2 SVGEGT. V gave up 4 bases and J gave up 4 bases; unmatched junction bases: 2. The chain's CDR3 is CASSWTGENQPQHF. DNA for the CDR3: TGTGCCAGCAGTTGGACAGGGGAGAATCAGCCCCAGCATTTT.

The genes are TRBV18 and TRBJ2-7, with TRBD2 matching over 8 bases. V was clipped by 2 bases and J by 5 bases; unmatched bases: 11. The length of the CDR3 is 16 residues. Germline CDR1 is KGHSH and CDR2 is LQKENI. The CDR3 spells CASSPIFPAGLDEQYF. CDR3 sequence (DNA): TGTGCCAGCTCACCAATCTTTCCAGCGGGACTAGACGAGCAGTACTTC.

This clonotype was seen only a few times. This chain joins TRBV6-5 and TRBJ2-5; 7 positions match TRBD2. Germline V gives CDR1 MNHEY, CDR2 SVGAGI. The CDR3 has 14 amino acids. The ends lost 4 bases at V and 3 bases at J; junction bases unmatched: 5. This CDR3 reads CASSSASGEETQYF. The CDR3 nucleotides are TGTGCCAGCAGTTCCGCTAGCGGTGAAGAGACCCAGTACTTC.

This clonotype was picked up a small number of times. The rearrangement links TRBV28 to TRBJ1-4; perhaps TRBD1 as D (5 bases). The germline V gene encodes CDR1 MDHEN and CDR2 SYDVKM. Trimming stripped 6 bases from V and 0 bases from J, with 14 bases between. There are 16 residues in the CDR3. The CDR3 loop is CASRTDRGATNEKLFF. DNA of the CDR3: TGTGCCAGCAGGACAGACAGAGGAGCAACTAATGAAAAACTGTTTTTT. The full variable domain, completed using reference TRBV28 and TRBJ1-4, is DVKVTQSSRYLVKRTGEKVFLECVQDMDHENMFWYRQDPGLGLRLIYFSYDVKMKEKGDIPEGYSVSREKKERFSLILESASTNQTSMYLCASRTDRGATNEKLFFGSGTQLSVL.

The chain has TRBV2 and TRBJ2-5, with a tentative D call TRBD2 (5 bases). Trimming took off 5 bases at V and 4 bases at J, with 17 bases between the two ends. The CDR3 has 15 amino acids. The germline V gene has CDR1 SNHLY and CDR2 FYNNEI. CDR3 in amino acids: CASSFVGVSGETQYF. The CDR3 DNA reads as TGTGCCAGCAGTTTTGTGGGAGTTTCTGGAGAGACCCAGTACTTC.

This clonotype was counted at least ten times. The chain combines TRBV28 with TRBJ1-1; no firm D call. The CDR3 is 12 amino acids. Trimming removed 5 bases from V and 6 bases from J, with 10 bases in between. CDR1 and CDR2 from the germline V gene are MDHEN and SYDVKM. This CDR3 is CASSLINSEAFF. The DNA of the CDR3 is TGTGCCAGCAGTCTAATAAACTCTGAAGCTTTCTTT.

The J gene is TRBJ2-2, the V gene TRBV6-2 or TRBV6-3, with D possibly called TRBD1 or TRBD2 (7 bases each). V lost 6 bases and J 7 bases, leaving 15 bases between the germline ends. Germline V lookup: CDR1 MNHEY, CDR2 SVGEGT. CDR3 length: 14 residues. The CDR3 nucleotides are TGTGCCAGCAGGTCCAGGGGGGGTGGCGGGGAGCTGTTTTTT. Protein: CASRSRGGGGELFF.

The J gene is TRBJ1-2, the V gene TRBV7-6; a possible D gene is TRBD1 (5 bases). This CDR3 is 15 amino acids long. Trimming stripped 5 bases from V and 4 bases from J, with 17 bases between. From germline, CDR1 is SGHVS and CDR2 FNYEAQ. The chain's CDR3 is CASSLLRGVSYGYTF. For the CDR3, the DNA is TGTGCCAGCAGCCTCCTACGGGGGGTTAGCTATGGCTACACCTTC.

This clonotype was recorded once. The rearrangement uses TRBV5-1 and TRBJ2-1; the match to TRBD2 covers 14 bases. Germline V gives CDR1 SGHRS, CDR2 YFSETQ. This CDR3 has 16 residues. J lost 6 bases, V lost 0 bases, and 2 bases had no gene match. The CDR3 spells CASSLGLAGGPNEQFF. CDR3 DNA sequence: TGCGCCAGCAGCTTGGGACTAGCGGGAGGGCCCAATGAGCAGTTCTTC.

CDR3 sequence reads: CASSPGRGREGGYTF. Written as DNA, the CDR3 is TGTGCCAGCAGCCCCGGGAGGGGGCGCGAGGGTGGCTACACCTTC. The rearrangement links TRBV7-9 to TRBJ1-2; 7 bases agree with TRBD1. The germline V gene has CDR1 SEHNR and CDR2 FQNEAQ (reference sequence). CDR3 length: 15 residues. The J segment lost 7 bases and the V segment lost 5 bases, leaving 13 bases of the junction unmatched.

V usage is TRBV3-1 and J usage is TRBJ2-7, with D possibly being TRBD2 (6 bases). The germline gives CDR1 LGHDT, CDR2 YNNKEL (reference sequence). Trimming pared 3 bases from V and 1 base from J, leaving 10 bases between. This CDR3 spans 14 amino acids. The CDR3 reads CASSHWGDSYEQYF. In nucleotides, the CDR3 is TGTGCCAGCAGCCACTGGGGGGATTCCTACGAGCAGTACTTC.

This clonotype was found a few times. The chain recombines TRBV6-1 with TRBJ2-2; TRBD2 matches 8 bases. Losses at the gene ends were 7 bases for V and 6 bases for J; bases not matched to a gene: 16. This CDR3 comprises 17 residues. Germline-derived CDR1 and CDR2 are MNHNS and SASEGT. DNA of the CDR3: TGTGCCAGCACCTCACACAAATCTGGAGCGGGAGCCGGGGAGCTGTTTTTT. Amino acids: CASTSHKSGAGAGELFF.

This clonotype was found many times. V usage is TRBV2 and J usage is TRBJ2-7; the D is unclear. Trimming left V 0 bases short and J 3 bases short, with 6 bases between. The CDR3 has 13 residues. CDR1 SNHLY and CDR2 FYNNEI come from the germline V gene. CDR3: CASSEALVYEQYF. In nucleotides, the CDR3 is TGTGCCAGCAGTGAAGCGCTAGTCTACGAGCAGTACTTC.